The TCR beta chain under discussion was sequenced for a study of blood T cell repertoires in COVID-19. Study summary: Italy, Spain and the United States were the sources of the convalescent and acute COVID-19 samples. Nucleic acid was either cDNA or gDNA, and it came from T cells, B-cell-depleted T cells, or PBMCs.

The length of the CDR3 is 13 residues. The germline V gene has CDR1 SQVTM and CDR2 ANQGSEA. V lost 7 bases and J lost 6; bases outside the gene matches: 11. As originally analysed: Amplification with reference gene primers provided the estimates of nucleated cell counts. The assay was immunoSEQ multiplex PCR, and TCRdb's table has in-frame clones only and misses some. D and trimming come from the DNA, and the V and J calls and clone size come from that table. Of roughly 130,000 clones listed, around 80% were seen once; the top ten hold 1.5% to 2%. The sequenced sample consisted of peripheral blood. The receptor was isolated from a man between 65 and 85 years old with acute or convalescent COVID-19. The rearrangement uses TRBV29-1 and TRBJ2-7; the match to TRBD2 covers 8 bases. The CDR3 DNA reads as TGCAGCGCCACTGGGTCGGGGGGGCTCGAGCAGTACTTC. Amino acid sequence: CSATGSGGLEQYF.